The next 14 T cell receptor beta chains were all read from a single sample in a study of cytomegalovirus exposure and HLA in healthy donors. Both 60 Vbeta primers and 13 Jbeta primers went into the PCR. Using immunoSEQ multiplex PCR, the repertoire was profiled, and TCRdb retains in-frame clones only, with some absent. This sample contains about 130,000 clones. Sequencing was carried out using PBMCs. The receptor source for this set is a woman aged 55 to 70 in good health and CMV-seronegative.

CDR3 DNA: TGTGCCAGCAGCGTAGATGGCAGGGGGTGGAGAAACACTGAAGCTTTCTTT. Its protein product is CASSVDGRGWRNTEAFF. The rearrangement uses TRBV9 and TRBJ1-1, with 7 bases aligning to TRBD1. The V and J ends lost 0 bases and 2 bases, in that order; junction bases with no gene match: 10. From germline, CDR1 is SGDLS and CDR2 YYNGEE. CDR3 size: 17 residues.

The chain uses TRBV7-9 and TRBJ2-7; 8 bases fit TRBD1. Trimming cost V 5 bases and J 5 bases; bases outside gene matches: 8. CDR3 length: 14 amino acids. Germline CDR1 reads SEHNR; CDR2 reads FQNEAQ (reference sequence). CDR3 loop: CASSPRTGSHEQYF. CDR3 coding DNA: TGTGCCAGCAGCCCCCGGACAGGGTCCCACGAGCAGTACTTC.

The rearrangement links TRBV2 to TRBJ2-3, with D maybe TRBD2 (5 bases). The V gene lost 2 bases and the J gene lost 1 base, with 10 bases spanning the gap. The CDR3 has 15 residues. From germline, CDR1 is SNHLY and CDR2 FYNNEI. CDR3 DNA sequence: TGTGCCAGCAGTGAACTAGCTATTGGCACAGATACGCAGTATTTT. Protein: CASSELAIGTDTQYF.

V usage is TRBV7-9 and J usage is TRBJ1-2; 7 nucleotides match TRBD1. Trimming cost V 11 bases and J 4 bases; bases outside gene matches: 10. This CDR3 region has 13 residues. Germline V gene sequence: CDR1 SEHNR, CDR2 FQNEAQ (reference sequence). This chain's CDR3 is CAAETGSGYGYTF. The CDR3 nucleotides are TGTGCCGCCGAGACAGGGTCGGGCTATGGCTACACCTTC.

CDR3 sequence: CARRSRPRGPQHF. The CDR3 nucleotides read TGTGCCAGAAGGAGCCGCCCCAGGGGGCCCCAGCATTTT. The chain links TRBV21-1 to TRBJ1-5; the listed D gene, TRBD1, was not tested against the DNA. TRBV21-1 corresponds to a pseudogene. This CDR3 has 13 amino acids.

V usage is TRBV2 and J usage is TRBJ2-1; tentative D call: TRBD2 (5 bases). The germline V gene has CDR1 SNHLY and CDR2 FYNNEI. The length of the CDR3 is 15 residues. Trimming took 9 bases from V and 3 from J, leaving 18 bases between them. CDR3 protein: CASDIRLTNYNEQFF. As DNA, the CDR3 is TGTGCCAGTGATATTAGACTAACCAACTACAATGAGCAGTTCTTC.

V usage is TRBV2 and J usage is TRBJ2-5; tentatively, D is TRBD1 (5 bases). The V gene lost 2 bases and the J gene lost 2 bases, with 12 bases spanning the gap. Germline loops: CDR1 SNHLY, CDR2 FYNNEI. There are 15 residues in the CDR3. The CDR3 nucleotides are TGTGCCAGCAGTGAACTTTGGGGCGAACAAGAGACCCAGTACTTC. It specifies CASSELWGEQETQYF.

The rearrangement uses TRBV6-6 and TRBJ1-1; 8 nucleotides align to TRBD1. This CDR3 is built from 15 residues. Germline V gene sequence: CDR1 MNHNY, CDR2 SVGAGI (reference sequence). Trimming removed 2 bases from V and 1 base from J; junction bases left unmatched: 3. This chain's CDR3 is CASSYGQGENTEAFF. DNA of the CDR3: TGTGCCAGCAGTTACGGACAGGGCGAGAACACTGAAGCTTTCTTT.

V is TRBV4-1 and J is TRBJ1-3, with a possible D match to TRBD1 (6 bases). Germline CDR1 is MGHRA and CDR2 is YSYEKL. CDR3 length equals 15 residues. V was clipped by 1 base and J by 4 bases, with 11 bases between them. The chain's CDR3 is CASSQVSGDGNTIYF. The CDR3, as DNA: TGCGCCAGCAGCCAAGTGTCAGGGGACGGAAACACCATATATTTT.

The chain uses TRBV5-6 and TRBJ2-2; unclear D gene. Germline CDR1 and CDR2: SGHDT and YYEEEE. V was cut by 1 base and J by 6 bases, with 7 bases left in between. There are 13 residues in the CDR3. Written as DNA, the CDR3 is TGTGCCAGCAGCTTGTACTTGTCCGGGGAGCTGTTTTTT. It translates to CASSLYLSGELFF.

The genes are TRBV11-1 and TRBJ2-2, with D perhaps matching TRBD1 (6 bases). V was pared by 10 bases and J by 0 bases, with 12 bases between. In germline, CDR1 is SGHAT, CDR2 FQDESV (reference sequence). CDR3 length equals 14 residues. The CDR3 loop reads CATKGDTNTGELFF. Written as DNA, the CDR3 is TGTGCCACCAAGGGGGACACGAACACCGGGGAGCTGTTTTTT.

The rearrangement joins TRBV27 to TRBJ2-3, with D possibly TRBD2 on 6 matching bases. Between the trimmed V and J ends, which lost 0 bases and 5 bases, there was a span of 12 bases. The CDR3 runs to 15 residues. CDR1 and CDR2 from the germline V gene are MNHEY and SMNVEV (reference sequence). The CDR3 loop is CASSLSSTGRDTQYF. CDR3 DNA sequence: TGTGCCAGCAGTTTATCTAGCACCGGGAGAGATACGCAGTATTTT.

The rearrangement uses TRBV15 and TRBJ1-6; TRBD1 aligns across 8 bases. The CDR3 totals 15 residues. Germline V gives CDR1 LNHNV, CDR2 YYDKDF (reference sequence). Losses at the gene ends were 3 bases for V and 10 bases for J; bases not matched to a gene: 8. The CDR3 sequence is CATSSDRGLYSPLHF. The CDR3 DNA is TGTGCCACCAGCAGCGACAGGGGTTTGTACTCACCCCTCCACTTT.

V usage is TRBV29-1 and J usage is TRBJ2-5; 7 bases agree with TRBD2. The CDR3 length is 13 residues. The ends lost 6 bases at V and 5 bases at J; junction bases unmatched: 9. Germline V gene sequence: CDR1 SQVTM, CDR2 ANQGSEA. CDR3 sequence: CSVKTGTMETQYF. As DNA, the CDR3 is TGCAGCGTGAAAACCGGGACTATGGAGACCCAGTACTTC.